Below, 27 T cell receptor beta chains from the same sample are listed, as sequenced in a study of shared clonotypes between healthy human individuals. TCRdb keeps only in-frame clones here, not all; method: immunoSEQ multiplex PCR. The sample has approximately 1,500,000 clones; approximately 98% are singletons. The sample comprised naive CD4+ T cells sorted from blood. Subset noted: CD45RA+ positively selected. Receptors were obtained from a man aged 30 to 39 in good health.

A note on this clone: Other DNA sequences in this specimen translate into the identical CDR3. V is TRBV5-1 and J is TRBJ2-3; TRBD2 might be the D (6 bases). This CDR3 comprises 15 residues. Germline V gene data show CDR1 as SGHRS and CDR2 as YFSETQ. Trimming stripped 2 bases from V and 0 bases from J, with 10 bases between. In nucleotides, the CDR3 is TGCGCCAGCAGCTTTAACGGGAGAAGCACAGATACGCAGTATTTT. This codes for CASSFNGRSTDTQYF.

The V gene is TRBV2, the J gene TRBJ2-1, with 12 bases aligning to TRBD2. Trimming removed 6 bases from V and 0 bases from J; junction bases left unmatched: 15. This CDR3 comprises 20 residues. Germline CDR1 is SNHLY and CDR2 is FYNNEI. The CDR3 spells CASRPGLAGKGGGSYNEQFF. In nucleotides, the CDR3 is TGTGCCAGCAGACCCGGACTAGCGGGAAAGGGCGGAGGCTCCTACAATGAGCAGTTCTTC.

This rearrangement joins TRBV28 to TRBJ1-2; 9 bases fit TRBD1. The germline V gene encodes CDR1 MDHEN and CDR2 SYDVKM. The CDR3 extends over 15 amino acids. Trimming removed 6 bases from V and 9 bases from J; junction bases left unmatched: 14. Written as DNA, the CDR3 is TGTGCCAGCAGCTCGATCGGGACAGGGTTTCGTAGCTACACCTTC. Its protein product is CASSSIGTGFRSYTF.

This sequence joins TRBV11-2 and TRBJ2-7, with TRBD2 matching over 8 bases. J gave up 1 base and V 6 bases, and 11 bases lay outside the gene matches. Germline V lookup: CDR1 SGHAT, CDR2 FQNNGV. The CDR3 spans 16 residues. Here the CDR3 reads CASRMKPGTRSYEQYF. CDR3 coding DNA: TGTGCCAGCAGGATGAAACCCGGGACTAGGTCCTACGAGCAGTACTTC.

This clone was detected once. The chain recombines TRBV7-9 with TRBJ1-5; a weak D match, TRBD1 (5 bases). The V gene lost 5 bases and the J gene lost 1 base, with 12 bases spanning the gap. The CDR3 has 15 residues. Germline V gives CDR1 SEHNR, CDR2 FQNEAQ (reference sequence). The CDR3 DNA sequence: TGTGCCAGCAGCCTAGGCACAGGAAGCAATCAGCCCCAGCATTTT. Translating it yields CASSLGTGSNQPQHF. Combining the CDR3 with reference TRBV7-9 and TRBJ1-5 gives the whole variable domain DTGVSQNPRHKITKRGQNVTFRCDPISEHNRLYWYRQTLGQGPEFLTYFQNEAQLEKSRLLSDRFSAERPKGSFSTLEIQRTEQGDSAMYLCASSLGTGSNQPQHFGDGTRLSIL.

The chain is built from TRBV5-1 and TRBJ2-5; 10 bases align to TRBD2. Germline CDR1 and CDR2: SGHRS and YFSETQ. CDR3 size: 16 residues. The V segment lost 0 bases and the J segment 3 bases; nucleotides outside the gene matches: 5. CDR3 nucleotides: TGCGCCAGCAGCTTGGGGATCACTAGCGGGAAAGAGACCCAGTACTTC. Protein product: CASSLGITSGKETQYF.

The CDR3 bases are TGTGCCAGTACCTCGACAAGGGTAGATGGAGAAGCTTTCTTT. Translation gives CASTSTRVDGEAFF. V gene TRBV19 combines with J gene TRBJ1-1; D uncertain. CDR1 and CDR2 (germline): LNHDA, SQIVND (reference sequence). CDR3 length: 14 amino acids. The V end was cut by 7 bases, the J end by 8 bases, with 20 bases between.

The chain combines TRBV27 with TRBJ2-7; 7 bases map to TRBD1. The CDR3 has 16 amino acids. In germline, CDR1 is MNHEY, CDR2 SMNVEV (reference sequence). With V trimmed by 2 bases and J by 1 base, 8 bases remained unmatched. The CDR3 nucleotides are TGTGCCAGCAGTTTACGGACCGGGACAGCATCCTACGAGCAGTACTTC. It translates to CASSLRTGTASYEQYF.

Comments on this clone: A junction boundary mismatches the germline segment, possibly from a read error. The rearrangement links TRBV5-1 to TRBJ2-5; D uncertain. Germline lookup yields CDR1 SGHRS and CDR2 YFSETQ. This CDR3 is 12 amino acids long. The CDR3 DNA follows: TGCGCCACCAGCCTTAACCAAGAGACCCAGTACTTC. This encodes CATSLNQETQYF.

V gene TRBV7-9 combines with J gene TRBJ2-7; TRBD1 agrees at 8 bases. CDR1 SEHNR and CDR2 FQNEAQ come from the germline V gene (reference sequence). Trimming removed 1 base from V and 3 bases from J; junction bases left unmatched: 2. The CDR3 consists of 14 residues. In DNA form, the CDR3 reads TGTGCCAGCAGCTTAGGGACAGGGATCTACGAGCAGTACTTC. Residues: CASSLGTGIYEQYF.

The chain has TRBV6-5 and TRBJ2-7, with 8 bases aligning to TRBD1. Germline assignment: CDR1 MNHEY and CDR2 SVGAGI. The CDR3 runs 15 residues. J gave up 2 bases and V 6 bases, and 9 bases lay outside the gene matches. The CDR3 here is CASRYRGTSAYEQYF. The CDR3 DNA follows: TGTGCCAGCAGGTACAGGGGGACCTCCGCCTACGAGCAGTACTTC.

The chain recombines TRBV29-1 with TRBJ2-7; TRBD2 is a possible D gene (6 bases). The CDR3 covers 15 residues. Germline V gives CDR1 SQVTM, CDR2 ANQGSEA. V gave up 4 bases and J gave up 4 bases, with 20 bases separating them. The DNA for the CDR3 is TGCAGCGTTGTGGGACTGGCAAAAGGAGAATACGAGCAGTACTTC. It yields the protein CSVVGLAKGEYEQYF.

V usage is TRBV7-2 and J usage is TRBJ1-5; no definite D call. CDR3 length: 14 amino acids. Trimming pared 1 base from V and 0 bases from J, leaving 4 bases between. Per germline, CDR1 SGHTA and CDR2 FQGNSA. The CDR3: CASSLGNSNQPQHF. The CDR3 nucleotides are TGTGCCAGCAGCTTAGGGAATAGCAATCAGCCCCAGCATTTT.

The genes are TRBV10-1 and TRBJ2-1; D might be TRBD1 (6 bases). The V gene's germline CDR1 is WNHNN and CDR2 SYGVQD (reference sequence). This CDR3 contains 13 residues. The V end lost 2 bases, the J end lost 5 bases, and 7 bases lay between the germline ends. CDR3 bases: TGCGCCAGCAGTGAGACAGGGCACAATGAGCAGTTCTTC. Translating gives CASSETGHNEQFF.

The genes are TRBV7-2 and TRBJ1-2; D may be TRBD1 (6 bases). V gave up 3 bases and J gave up 7 bases, with 15 bases separating them. The CDR3 is 14 amino acids. The germline CDR1 and CDR2 sequences are SGHTA and FQGNSA. The DNA for the CDR3 is TGTGCCAGCAGCTTTTATCCAGGGGCTCTTGGCTACACCTTC. It translates to CASSFYPGALGYTF.

The chain combines TRBV4-1 with TRBJ2-7; D remains unclear. V dropped 4 bases and J dropped 4 bases, with 23 bases sitting between them. From germline, CDR1 is MGHRA and CDR2 YSYEKL. The CDR3 runs 17 residues. CDR3 DNA sequence: TGCGCCAGCAGCCCCAGTCCCATTCGCAAGACGATTTACGAGCAGTACTTC. This codes for CASSPSPIRKTIYEQYF.

The chain recombines TRBV10-1 with TRBJ2-7, with TRBD2 identical over 8 bases. J lost 5 bases, V lost 0 bases, and 6 bases had no gene match. The V gene's germline CDR1 is WNHNN and CDR2 SYGVQD (reference sequence). The CDR3 totals 15 residues. CDR3 residues: CASSESGRGNDEQYF. The CDR3 DNA reads TGCGCCAGCAGTGAGTCCGGGAGGGGTAACGACGAGCAGTACTTC.

For this clone: The germline gene is not matched at one end of the junction; a read error may be the cause. The V gene is TRBV6-5, the J gene TRBJ2-5; D not certain. CDR1 is MNHEY, CDR2 SVGAGI, per germline. The CDR3 contains 11 residues. CDR3 in amino acids: CASSHSLTQYF. CDR3 sequence (DNA): TGTGCCAGCAGTCACTCCCTGACCCAGTACTTC.

CDR3 coding DNA: TGTGCCAGCAGCTCACCAGGGGGCCGAGCTAATGAAAAACTGTTTTTT. It encodes CASSSPGGRANEKLFF. V and J are TRBV7-9 and TRBJ1-4, with 8 nucleotides matching TRBD1. CDR1 SEHNR and CDR2 FQNEAQ come from the germline V gene (reference sequence). J lost 3 bases, V lost 4 bases, and 7 bases had no gene match. The CDR3 totals 16 residues.

This clone was observed a single time. The chain employs TRBV7-3 and TRBJ2-1, with 7 bases fitting TRBD1. The V and J ends lost 4 bases and 8 bases, in that order; junction bases with no gene match: 20. This CDR3 spans 18 amino acids. The V gene's germline CDR1 is SGHTA and CDR2 FQGTGA. CDR3 in amino acids: CASSSSTMTGHRSHEQFF. The CDR3 nucleotides read TGTGCCAGCAGCTCCAGCACAATGACAGGGCACAGATCCCATGAGCAGTTCTTC.

This sequence joins TRBV28 and TRBJ1-5; 9 nucleotides match TRBD1. CDR1 is MDHEN and CDR2 is SYDVKM in the germline V gene. This CDR3 has 14 residues. V lost 5 bases and J lost 7; bases outside the gene matches: 6. The DNA for the CDR3 is TGTGCCAGCAGTCCCGGACAGGGGAGGCAGCCCCAGCATTTT. Its protein is CASSPGQGRQPQHF. Filled out from reference TRBV28 and TRBJ1-5, the complete variable domain reads DVKVTQSSRYLVKRTGEKVFLECVQDMDHENMFWYRQDPGLGLRLIYFSYDVKMKEKGDIPEGYSVSREKKERFSLILESASTNQTSMYLCASSPGQGRQPQHFGDGTRLSIL.

This chain uses TRBV7-9 with TRBJ2-5; 7 nucleotides align to TRBD1. V was pared by 4 bases and J by 4 bases, with 6 bases of the junction left unmatched. Looked up from germline, CDR1 is SEHNR and CDR2 is FQNEAQ (reference sequence). There are 14 residues in the CDR3. For the CDR3, the DNA is TGTGCCAGCAGCTCGGGACAGAGTAGAGAGACCCAGTACTTC. This encodes CASSSGQSRETQYF.

The gene calls are TRBV11-2 and TRBJ2-1; either TRBD1 or TRBD2 may supply D (5 bases each). CDR3 length: 15 residues. CDR1 and CDR2 (germline): SGHAT, FQNNGV. Trimming took 3 bases from V and 6 from J, leaving 15 bases between them. In nucleotides, the CDR3 is TGTGCCAGCAGCTTTCTCACGGGACGGGGCAATGAGCAGTTCTTC. Protein product: CASSFLTGRGNEQFF.

This sequence joins TRBV29-1 and TRBJ2-7; D may be TRBD1 or TRBD2 (5 bases each). The CDR3 contains 12 residues. V lost 2 bases, J lost 3 bases, and 8 bases lay in between. Germline V gene sequence: CDR1 SQVTM, CDR2 ANQGSEA. CDR3 sequence reads: CSVEHGGYEQYF. CDR3 DNA sequence: TGCAGCGTTGAACATGGGGGCTACGAGCAGTACTTC.

J is TRBJ2-1 and V is TRBV7-7; 7 bases line up with TRBD1. Germline V lookup: CDR1 SSHAT, CDR2 FNYEAQ (reference sequence). The ends lost 3 bases at V and 5 bases at J; junction bases unmatched: 7. This CDR3 is built from 15 residues. DNA of the CDR3: TGTGCCAGCAGCTTGCTTACAGGGACAGACAATGAGCAGTTCTTC. Protein product: CASSLLTGTDNEQFF.

This chain connects TRBV19 to TRBJ2-7; no clear D gene. Germline V gene lookup returns CDR1 LNHDA and CDR2 SQIVND (reference sequence). V was trimmed by 6 bases and J by 5 bases, leaving 17 bases between them. The CDR3 has 14 amino acids. The CDR3 nucleotides are TGTGCCAGTAGCGAGCCGGGCCATACAAACGAGCAGTACTTC. Translating gives CASSEPGHTNEQYF.

The rearrangement joins TRBV15 to TRBJ1-3, with D uncertain. Germline V gene lookup returns CDR1 LNHNV and CDR2 YYDKDF (reference sequence). The CDR3 sequence is 12 residues long. Trimming removed 0 bases at V and 7 bases at J, with 4 bases between. The CDR3 protein is CATSRDANTIYF. For the CDR3, the DNA is TGTGCCACCAGCAGAGATGCGAACACCATATATTTT.